These T cell receptor beta chains were read from a single sample in a study of blood T cell repertoires in COVID-19. TCRdb keeps only in-frame clones here, not all; method: immunoSEQ multiplex PCR. The sample holds some 200,000 clones; about 88% are singletons and the top ten take 15% to 20%. Sample: peripheral blood. Source of these receptors: a man aged 45-65 years with COVID-19, enrolled during active disease. The CDR3 runs from the conserved cysteine through the conserved F or W. Clone size is shown for a subset of rows, as once, few, many or a class of expanded clone.

clone size: .; V gene: TRBV28; CDR3 length: 14; CDR3 protein: CASNSYSGANVLTF
clone size: .; V gene: TRBV6-6; CDR3 length: 13; CDR3 protein: CASSQREAGEQFF
clone size: .; V gene: TRBV28; CDR3 length: 14; CDR3 protein: CASSPPSAGYEQYF
clone size: .; V gene: TRBV2; CDR3 length: 13; CDR3 protein: CASGGPNNQPQHF
clone size: once; V gene: TRBV11-2; CDR3 length: 13; CDR3 protein: CASSFDMTGELFF
clone size: .; V gene: TRBV7-2; CDR3 length: 13; CDR3 protein: CASSGTGTDGYTF
clone size: .; V gene: TRBV6-6; CDR3 length: 15; CDR3 protein: CASSYLTGVNTEAFF
clone size: .; V gene: TRBV6-4; CDR3 length: 14; CDR3 protein: CASSPGDTSGELFF
clone size: .; V gene: TRBV5-1; CDR3 length: 15; CDR3 protein: CASSVDGQFYQPQHF
clone size: .; V gene: TRBV28; CDR3 length: 12; CDR3 protein: CASSSTVYEQYF
clone size: .; V gene: TRBV24-1; CDR3 length: 17; CDR3 protein: CATSDLHGQGRPDTQYF
clone size: .; V gene: TRBV5-1; CDR3 length: 17; CDR3 protein: CASSLFTGGVMNTEAFF
clone size: .; V gene: TRBV10-3; CDR3 length: 16; CDR3 protein: CAISETDRSSYNEQFF
clone size: .; V gene: TRBV2; CDR3 length: 14; CDR3 protein: CASSQGTHSYEQYF
clone size: .; V gene: TRBV7-9; CDR3 length: 14; CDR3 protein: CASSPPASKNEQFF
clone size: .; V gene: TRBV10-3; CDR3 length: 15; CDR3 protein: CASSRLAASTDTQYF
clone size: .; V gene: TRBV6-5; CDR3 length: 14; CDR3 protein: CASSYEQGTGELFF
clone size: .; V gene: TRBV4-2; CDR3 length: 15; CDR3 protein: CASSLVGGPHNEQFF
clone size: .; V gene: TRBV9; CDR3 length: 14; CDR3 protein: CASSEQGAGTEAFF
clone size: few; V gene: TRBV30; CDR3 length: 14; CDR3 protein: CAWNGQGPNSPLHF
clone size: once; V gene: TRBV7-9; CDR3 length: 17; CDR3 protein: CASSLGAASASTDTQYF
clone size: .; V gene: TRBV19; CDR3 length: 13; CDR3 protein: CASSIDNYYGYTF
clone size: .; V gene: TRBV5-4; CDR3 length: 16; CDR3 protein: CASSLEGLAITDTQYF
clone size: .; V gene: TRBV5-1; CDR3 length: 15; CDR3 protein: CASSDRFNKKDTQYF
clone size: few; V gene: TRBV6-6; CDR3 length: 17; CDR3 protein: CASSPDNTGTGFNEQYF
clone size: .; V gene: TRBV18; CDR3 length: 14; CDR3 protein: CASSFGGGTSEQYF
clone size: .; V gene: TRBV7-9; CDR3 length: 15; CDR3 protein: CASSLGTGITYEQYF